This T cell receptor (beta chain) was documented in a study of blood T cell repertoires in COVID-19. The protocol was immunoSEQ multiplex PCR, while the TCRdb copy is restricted to in-frame clones and leaves out a portion. Of approximately 98,000 clones detected, 81% appear once; the ten largest clones hold 9.5% to 12%. The CDR3 is 16 amino acids. The germline V gene encodes CDR1 SGHAT and CDR2 FQNNGV. V gave up 0 bases and J gave up 5 bases; unmatched junction bases: 7. The sequenced material came from peripheral blood. V is TRBV11-2 and J is TRBJ2-3; 8 nucleotides line up with TRBD2. This clonotype was obtained from an elderly woman with acute or convalescent COVID-19. The CDR3 DNA is TGTGCCAGCAGCTTAGATGGGCGGGGGGCCATAGATACGCAGTATTTT. Translating it yields CASSLDGRGAIDTQYF. The variable domain in full, with the rest retrieved from reference TRBV11-2 and TRBJ2-3, is EAGVAQSPRYKIIEKRQSVAFWCNPISGHATLYWYQQILGQGPKLLIQFQNNGVVDDSQLPKDRFSAERLKGVDSTLKIQPAKLEDSAVYLCASSLDGRGAIDTQYFGPGTRLTVL.